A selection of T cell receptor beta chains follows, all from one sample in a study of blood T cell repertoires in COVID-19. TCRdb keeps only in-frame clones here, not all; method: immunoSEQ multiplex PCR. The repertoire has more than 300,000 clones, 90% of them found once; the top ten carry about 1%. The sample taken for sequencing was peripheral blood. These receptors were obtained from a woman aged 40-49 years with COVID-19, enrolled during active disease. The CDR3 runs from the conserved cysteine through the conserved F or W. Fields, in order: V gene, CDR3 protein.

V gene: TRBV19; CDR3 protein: CASSPTGAGGYTF
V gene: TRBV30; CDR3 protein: CAWNAQGSHYGYTF
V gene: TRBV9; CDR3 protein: CASSVVGGSTDTQYF
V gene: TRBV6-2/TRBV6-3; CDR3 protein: CASSYVLRDYTEAFF
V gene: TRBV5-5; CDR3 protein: CASSLGRAGTEAFF
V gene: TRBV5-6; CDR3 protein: CASSMGLGLYEQYF
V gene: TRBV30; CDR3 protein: CAWRDYLGGTDTQYF
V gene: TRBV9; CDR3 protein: CASANRGQNGGYTF
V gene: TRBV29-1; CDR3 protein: CSVEDLASGTMETQYF
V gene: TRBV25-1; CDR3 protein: CASSESSRPGGEKLFF
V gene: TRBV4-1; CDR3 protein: CASSQEASGSDNEQFF
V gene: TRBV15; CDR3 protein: CATTNGGIGNSPLHF
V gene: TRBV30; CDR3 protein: CAWSGTGEQYF
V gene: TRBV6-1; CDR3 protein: CASSGFFGGPDQPQHF
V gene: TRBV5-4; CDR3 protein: CASSLGTSMSYNEQFF
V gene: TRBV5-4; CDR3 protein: CASSLYGGKTDTQYF
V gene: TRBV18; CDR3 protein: CASSPPSRGNEKLFF
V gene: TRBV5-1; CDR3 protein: CASSARGGRELFF
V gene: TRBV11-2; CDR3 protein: CASSPGGASSYNEQFF
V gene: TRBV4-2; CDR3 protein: CASSQGLGVADTQYF
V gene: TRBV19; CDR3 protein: CASSIGWAGANQPQHF
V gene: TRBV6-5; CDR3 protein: CASSPGLAGNNEQFF
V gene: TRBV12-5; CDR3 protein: CASGSSGTLYEQYF
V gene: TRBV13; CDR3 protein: CASSPPGLAVGDTQYF
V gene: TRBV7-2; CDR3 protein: CASRPAGNRGTEAFF
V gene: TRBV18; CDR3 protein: CASSPLDRGEQYF
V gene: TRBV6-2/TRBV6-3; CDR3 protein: CASSHGLATYEQYF
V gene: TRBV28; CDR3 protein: CASQPGRGVYGYTF
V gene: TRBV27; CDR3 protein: CASSLSGVNQETQYF
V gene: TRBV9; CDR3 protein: CASSIGTSGGEDTQYF
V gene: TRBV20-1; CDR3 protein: CSASAGLPSSYNEQFF
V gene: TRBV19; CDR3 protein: CASSIFPGVNTEAFF
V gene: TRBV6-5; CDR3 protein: CASSYRDRVETQYF
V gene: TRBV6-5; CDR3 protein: CASRTTGKRDTQYF
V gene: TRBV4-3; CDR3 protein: CASSQDLSGGNHYNEQFF
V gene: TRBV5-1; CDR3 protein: CASSLAGQGTLYEQYF
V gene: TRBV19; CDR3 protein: CASSRYRGRNTEAFF
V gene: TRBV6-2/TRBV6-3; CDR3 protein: CASSYGVLAGVWMGTDTQYF
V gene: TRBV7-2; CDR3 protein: CASRRGETQYF
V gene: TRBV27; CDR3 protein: CASSLGLAAYNEQFF
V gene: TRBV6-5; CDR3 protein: CASKEGQGYNSPLHF
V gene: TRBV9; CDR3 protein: CASSVDQGRIFGNTIYF
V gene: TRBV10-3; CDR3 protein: CAISGDRAYEQYF
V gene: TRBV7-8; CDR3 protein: CASSLRDSTLNTEAFF
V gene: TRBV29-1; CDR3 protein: CSVAPQGSNQPQHF
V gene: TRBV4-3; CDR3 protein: CASSKDQGVNQPQHF
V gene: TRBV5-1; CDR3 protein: CASGRQGAYEQYF
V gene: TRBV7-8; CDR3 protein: CASSFQVGSEAFF
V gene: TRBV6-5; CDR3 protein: CASRDDRTRYGYTF
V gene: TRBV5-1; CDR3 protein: CASSLWGGDQPQHF
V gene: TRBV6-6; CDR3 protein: CASSYGRSAEQYF
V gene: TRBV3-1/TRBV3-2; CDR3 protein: CASSQDPGLYDEQFF
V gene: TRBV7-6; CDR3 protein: CASSLAQQGAAGNTIYF
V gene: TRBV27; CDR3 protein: CASSSDSVGGYTF
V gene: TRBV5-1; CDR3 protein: CASSLGTSGLGETQYF
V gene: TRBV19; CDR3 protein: CASSIPGLAGARAGELFF
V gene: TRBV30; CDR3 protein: CAWSEGSYGYTF
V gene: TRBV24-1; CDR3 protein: CALLPVHEQFF
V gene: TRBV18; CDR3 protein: CASTQGAYGELFF
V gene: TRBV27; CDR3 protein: CASSLSAGGSTDTQYF